This T cell receptor (beta chain) was documented in a study of PD-L1 blockade in urothelial cancer. Study information: Starting in about 2014, patients were given atezolizumab (1,200 mg intravenously every 3 weeks). The median T cell count in blood samples was about 140,000. Study observations and caveats: Survival was better when pretreatment blood TCR clonality fell below the median.

This sample's time point: pretreatment peripheral blood. Repertoires were generated with immunoSEQ multiplex PCR, while TCRdb's copy carries only in-frame clones and drops some. The sample holds tens of thousands of clones, about 83% seen once. Concerning this clone itself: Its antigen is not identified.

CDR3 length: 13 amino acids. CDR1 is SGHDT and CDR2 is YYEEEE in the germline V gene. V lost 7 bases to trimming and J lost 4 bases, with 15 bases between them. The sequencing used PBMCs, collected around atezolizumab (anti-PD-L1) treatment. The receptor was isolated from a man aged 60 to 75 with urothelial cancer. The chain uses TRBV5-6 and TRBJ2-7, with a weak D call TRBD2 (6 bases). The CDR3 loop reads CASSGPGRYEQYF. Written as DNA, the CDR3 is TGTGCCAGCTCCGGGCCGGGGAGGTACGAGCAGTACTTC. The entire variable domain, with the rest obtained from reference TRBV5-6 and TRBJ2-7, is as follows: DAGVTQSPTHLIKTRGQQVTLRCSPKSGHDTVSWYQQALGQGPQFIFQYYEEEERQRGNFPDRFSGHQFPNYSSELNVNALLLGDSALYLCASSGPGRYEQYFGPGTRLTVT.